This T cell receptor beta chain was recovered during a study of T cells in Graves' hyperthyroidism and ophthalmopathy. Points from the study as a whole: Blood held most thyroid clonotypes expanded above 0.001 frequency.

In regard to this clonotype: The antigen remains undetermined.

Amplified TCR beta CDR3 regions came from RNA transcripts. The TCR CDR3 was amplified in a first-round RT-PCR using the HTBI primer set. TCRdb re-called the multiplex PCR reads with MiXCR, one entry per CDR3 protein. The sample has approximately 640,000 distinct CDR3 sequences; 45% are singletons. Every diagnosis used clinical symptoms, serum thyroxine and TRAb, thyroid ultrasound and orbital computed tomography. The sequenced sample consisted of peripheral blood or thyroid tissue (not recorded which). The TCR comes from an adult man with Graves' disease, either hyperthyroidism or ophthalmopathy (not recorded which).

The CDR3 DNA is TGTGCCAGCAGTGGGAGGGAGGGTGAAAAACTGTTTTTT. Translation: CASSGREGEKLFF. The chain links TRBV6-1 to TRBJ1-4; D not certain. In germline, CDR1 is MNHNS, CDR2 SASEGT. CDR3 size: 13 residues. Between the trimmed V and J ends, which lost 4 bases and 7 bases, there was a span of 10 bases.